This T cell receptor beta chain is from a study of T cell repertoires in cytomegalovirus infection. Study-level results: The ex vivo response was dominated by HLA-C-restricted CMV-specific TCR beta clonotypes.

One entry per CDR3 protein, called by TCRdb with MiXCR from the reads. The data hold 210,000 or so distinct CDR3 sequences, with about 7% observed a single time. This clonotype has ten or more counts. Its antigen is not known. The CDR3 runs 15 residues. V shed 2 bases and J shed 0 bases, with 10 bases lying between them. Germline values: CDR1 MNHEY, CDR2 SVGAGI. This chain joins TRBV6-5 and TRBJ2-5, with D possibly matching TRBD1 (5 bases). The sequence was collected from a human donor in good health (CMV status not recorded). Some clones in this sample may be carry-over from other donors' samples. The sequencing input was PBMCs. The CDR3 nucleotides read TGTGCCAGCAGTTACCTTGGACATAACCAAGAGACCCAGTACTTC. Translation: CASSYLGHNQETQYF.